The 21 T cell receptor beta chains listed next were all sequenced from one sample in a study of cytomegalovirus exposure and HLA in healthy donors. The PCR ran on 60 Vbeta and 13 Jbeta primers. The repertoire was sequenced with immunoSEQ multiplex PCR; TCRdb's copy has only in-frame clones and lacks some. Of some 85,000 clones detected, roughly four fifths appear once; the ten largest clones hold approximately 3.7%. The sequenced sample consisted of PBMCs. These receptors all stem from a man aged 25 to 45 in good health and CMV-seronegative.

This clone was detected a few times. The chain couples TRBV6-5 to TRBJ2-7, with D unresolved. The CDR3 is 15 residues long. Deletions cut 0 bases from V and 5 bases from J, with 14 bases between. CDR1 is MNHEY and CDR2 is SVGAGI in the germline V gene. CDR3 in DNA: TGTGCCAGCAGTTACTCCCCAGTAAGGAGCCACGAGCAGTACTTC. Protein sequence: CASSYSPVRSHEQYF.

The sample holds one count of this clone. The rearrangement uses TRBV10-3 and TRBJ2-1; D is possibly TRBD2 (6 bases). The CDR3 runs 14 residues. Trimming removed 4 bases at V and 8 bases at J, with 15 bases between. CDR1 and CDR2 from the germline V gene are ENHRY and SYGVKD. The CDR3 DNA is TGTGCCATCAGTGGAACCGGGACTGGGGATGAGCAGTTCTTC. The encoded protein is CAISGTGTGDEQFF.

The V call is TRBV19, the J call TRBJ2-7; 8 bases map to TRBD2. From germline, CDR1 is LNHDA and CDR2 SQIVND (reference sequence). CDR3 length equals 16 residues. Trimming at V came to 1 base and at J to 3 bases, leaving 8 bases not matched to a gene. CDR3 nucleotide sequence: TGTGCCAGTAGTATAGTTTGGGGTAGCGGGAACTACGAGCAGTACTTC. It specifies CASSIVWGSGNYEQYF.

J is TRBJ1-1 and V is TRBV28; TRBD1 matches 9 bases. Germline V gene lookup returns CDR1 MDHEN and CDR2 SYDVKM. The CDR3 totals 16 residues. V was pared by 7 bases and J by 2 bases, with 11 bases of the junction left unmatched. The CDR3 DNA reads as TGTGCCAGCAATCGAGGACAGGGGACAATAAACACTGAAGCTTTCTTT. It translates to CASNRGQGTINTEAFF.

J is TRBJ1-5 and V is TRBV5-5; TRBD1 aligns across 7 bases. In germline, CDR1 is SGHKS, CDR2 YYEKEE (reference sequence). The CDR3 has 16 residues. V was pared by 1 base and J by 4 bases, with 8 bases of the junction left unmatched. For the CDR3, the DNA is TGTGCCAGCAGCTTGTCCTGGGCAGGGGGGAATCAGCCCCAGCATTTT. Amino acid sequence: CASSLSWAGGNQPQHF. Full variable domain (remainder filled in from reference TRBV5-5 and TRBJ1-5): DAGVTQSPTHLIKTRGQQVTLRCSPISGHKSVSWYQQVLGQGPQFIFQYYEKEERGRGNFPDRFSARQFPNYSSELNVNALLLGDSALYLCASSLSWAGGNQPQHFGDGTRLSIL.

The genes are TRBV5-1 and TRBJ2-2, with TRBD1 as a possible D gene (5 bases). V lost 6 bases and J 4 bases, leaving 16 bases between the germline ends. Germline V gives CDR1 SGHRS, CDR2 YFSETQ. There are 15 residues in the CDR3. The CDR3 DNA is TGCGCCAGCAAGTTTAGCTTAGGGGCCACCGGGGAGCTGTTTTTT. Translating it yields CASKFSLGATGELFF.

V gene TRBV9 combines with J gene TRBJ2-1; 10 bases agree with TRBD2. The CDR3 is 15 residues long. The J segment lost 5 bases and the V segment lost 2 bases, leaving 4 bases of the junction unmatched. Germline assignment: CDR1 SGDLS and CDR2 YYNGEE. CDR3 residues: CASSVLAGDNNEQFF. In DNA form, the CDR3 reads TGTGCCAGCAGCGTCCTAGCGGGAGATAACAATGAGCAGTTCTTC. The full variable domain, its missing parts supplied by reference TRBV9 and TRBJ2-1, is DSGVTQTPKHLITATGQRVTLRCSPRSGDLSVYWYQQSLDQGLQFLIQYYNGEERAKGNILERFSAQQFPDLHSELNLSSLELGDSALYFCASSVLAGDNNEQFFGPGTRLTVL.

V usage is TRBV27 and J usage is TRBJ2-5; possible D gene TRBD2, 7 bases. TRBJ2-7 matches the DNA end more closely, so the J call is doubtful. Germline CDR1 is MNHEY and CDR2 is SMNVEV (reference sequence). The CDR3 covers 14 residues. The DNA for the CDR3 is TGTGCCAGCAGACTATGGGAGGGGGTCTACGAGCAGTACTTC. This translates into CASRLWEGVYEQYF.

This chain connects TRBV6-5 to TRBJ1-2, with a tentative D call TRBD1 (6 bases). The V end was cut by 5 bases, the J end by 4 bases, with 11 bases between. Per germline, CDR1 MNHEY and CDR2 SVGAGI. CDR3 length: 13 amino acids. The CDR3 DNA reads TGTGCCAGCAGTCTTGGACAGCCCTATGGCTACACCTTC. Its translation: CASSLGQPYGYTF.

This clone was observed a handful of times. V gene TRBV7-9 combines with J gene TRBJ1-2; D possibly corresponds to TRBD1 (6 bases). The V end was cut by 5 bases, the J end by 6 bases, with 19 bases between. CDR1 is SEHNR, CDR2 FQNEAQ, per germline (reference sequence). The CDR3 consists of 15 residues. DNA for the CDR3: TGTGCCAGCAGCGCCCGTTGGACAGTCCTGGATGGCTACACCTTC. It encodes CASSARWTVLDGYTF. Supplemented by reference TRBV7-9 and TRBJ1-2, the full variable domain reads DTGVSQNPRHKITKRGQNVTFRCDPISEHNRLYWYRQTLGQGPEFLTYFQNEAQLEKSRLLSDRFSAERPKGSFSTLEIQRTEQGDSAMYLCASSARWTVLDGYTFGSGTRLTVV.

The chain recombines TRBV4-3 with TRBJ1-1; D remains ambiguous. CDR1 LGHNA and CDR2 YSLEER come from the germline V gene. V was pared by 1 base and J by 2 bases, with 5 bases between. There are 13 residues in the CDR3. CDR3 sequence: CASSQGGNTEAFF. The CDR3 DNA reads as TGCGCCAGCAGCCAAGGAGGAAACACTGAAGCTTTCTTT.

The chain uses TRBV25-1 and TRBJ2-7, with 9 bases fitting TRBD1. The germline CDR1 and CDR2 sequences are MGHDK and SYGVNS. The CDR3 loop spans 15 amino acids. J lost 4 bases, V lost 6 bases, and 10 bases had no gene match. CDR3 residues: CASREAGTGSYEQYF. In nucleotides, the CDR3 is TGTGCCAGCAGGGAAGCCGGGACAGGGTCGTACGAGCAGTACTTC.

This chain links TRBV11-2 with TRBJ1-4; 9 nucleotides agree with TRBD1. Germline-derived CDR1 and CDR2 are SGHAT and FQNNGV. This CDR3 has 14 residues. J was trimmed by 7 bases and V by 3 bases; bases with no gene match: 3. The CDR3 spells CASSLGQGVEKLFF. CDR3 nucleotides: TGTGCCAGCAGCTTGGGACAGGGAGTTGAAAAACTGTTTTTT.

The CDR3 reads CASSTVLGLYGYTF. The CDR3 bases are TGTGCCAGCAGCACAGTCCTTGGGCTCTATGGCTACACCTTC. V gene TRBV13 combines with J gene TRBJ1-2; D unclear. V gave up 5 bases and J gave up 4 bases, with 14 bases separating them. CDR1 PRHDT and CDR2 FYEKMQ come from the germline V gene (reference sequence). The CDR3 loop spans 14 amino acids.

The CDR3 reads CASSGMTGRNTEAFF. CDR3 sequence (DNA): TGTGCCAGCAGCGGGATGACAGGGAGGAACACTGAAGCTTTCTTT. This chain uses TRBV9 with TRBJ1-1; 7 positions agree with TRBD1. Germline CDR1 is SGDLS and CDR2 is YYNGEE. CDR3 length equals 15 residues. With V trimmed by 3 bases and J by 1 base, 6 bases remained unmatched.

The chain is built from TRBV10-2 and TRBJ2-6; the D gene is possibly TRBD2 (6 bases). Trimming shortened V by 2 bases and J by 0 bases, and 14 bases separated the two germline ends. CDR1 and CDR2 from the germline V gene are WSHSY and SAAADI. This CDR3 comprises 18 residues. CDR3 DNA: TGCGCCAGCAGTGAGCACGCGGCGGGGTTCTCTGGGGCCAACGTCCTGACTTTC. Translation gives CASSEHAAGFSGANVLTF.

The chain is built from TRBV30 and TRBJ1-3; D is ambiguous. The V gene's germline CDR1 is GTSNPN and CDR2 SVGIG (reference sequence). This CDR3 is 14 amino acids long. V gave up 3 bases and J gave up 0 bases, with 9 bases separating them. The CDR3 sequence is CAWRAGLSGNTIYF. DNA of the CDR3: TGTGCCTGGAGGGCAGGCCTCTCTGGAAACACCATATATTTT.

The chain joins TRBV14 to TRBJ2-3; 10 bases fit TRBD2. Germline CDR1 reads SGHDN; CDR2 reads FVKESK. After removal of 4 bases from V and 6 bases from J, the junction contained 7 bases not matched to a gene. The CDR3 spans 15 residues. The CDR3 is CASSRSGGAWDTQYF. CDR3 DNA: TGTGCCAGCAGCCGGAGCGGGGGGGCTTGGGATACGCAGTATTTT.

This clone was seen a few times. The chain is built from TRBV5-1 and TRBJ1-2; no firm D call. This CDR3 is built from 14 residues. Germline values: CDR1 SGHRS, CDR2 YFSETQ. Trimming stripped 0 bases from V and 2 bases from J, with 8 bases between. The CDR3 DNA reads as TGCGCCAGCAGCTTGGCCCGAGCCAACTATGGCTACACCTTC. This translates into CASSLARANYGYTF.

The chain uses TRBV6-5 and TRBJ2-1; the match to TRBD1 covers 7 bases. The CDR3 runs 14 residues. Germline-derived CDR1 and CDR2 are MNHEY and SVGAGI. Germline trimming cut 6 bases from V and 5 bases from J; bases unmatched to any gene: 7. The CDR3 is CASRARTGNNEQFF. As DNA, the CDR3 is TGTGCCAGCAGAGCTCGGACAGGTAACAATGAGCAGTTCTTC.

The chain couples TRBV18 to TRBJ2-2, with D tentatively TRBD1 (6 bases). The CDR3 is made up of 14 amino acids. Looked up from germline, CDR1 is KGHSH and CDR2 is LQKENI. V dropped 8 bases and J dropped 6 bases, with 16 bases sitting between them. In DNA form, the CDR3 reads TGTGCCAGCCACAGGGCACGAGTGGCCGGGGAGCTGTTTTTT. Translated: CASHRARVAGELFF.